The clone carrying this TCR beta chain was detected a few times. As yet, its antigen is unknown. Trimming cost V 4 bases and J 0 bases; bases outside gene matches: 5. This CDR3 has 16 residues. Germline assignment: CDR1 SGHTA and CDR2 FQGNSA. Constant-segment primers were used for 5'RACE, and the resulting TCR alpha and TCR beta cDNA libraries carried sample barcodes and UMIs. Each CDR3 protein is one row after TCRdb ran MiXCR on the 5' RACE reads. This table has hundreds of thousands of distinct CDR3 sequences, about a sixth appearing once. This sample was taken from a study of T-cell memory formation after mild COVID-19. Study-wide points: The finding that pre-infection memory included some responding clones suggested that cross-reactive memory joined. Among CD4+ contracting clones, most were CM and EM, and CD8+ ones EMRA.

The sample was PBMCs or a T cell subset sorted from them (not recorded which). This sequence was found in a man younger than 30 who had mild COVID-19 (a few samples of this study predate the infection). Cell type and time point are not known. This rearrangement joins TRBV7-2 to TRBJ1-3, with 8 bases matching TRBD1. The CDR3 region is CASSYATGGSGNTIYF. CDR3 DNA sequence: TGTGCCAGCAGCTACGCTACAGGGGGCTCTGGAAACACCATATATTTT.